These 28 T cell receptor beta chains share one sample of origin, sequenced in a study of blood T cell repertoires in COVID-19. Data came from immunoSEQ multiplex PCR; TCRdb stores just in-frame clones and leaves some out. In the table there are fewer than 250,000 clones, 80% to 90% of which are singletons. Input material: PBMCs or T cells enriched from blood (not recorded which). Receptor source: a woman aged 25-40 years who had been exposed to COVID-19.

V usage is TRBV30 and J usage is TRBJ1-4; TRBD1 matches 9 bases. Per the germline V gene, CDR1 is GTSNPN and CDR2 is SVGIG (reference sequence). The CDR3 has 13 amino acids. V lost 1 base, J lost 10 bases, and 4 bases stayed unmatched. DNA for the CDR3: TGTGCCTGGAGTGGGACAGGGGAGGGAAAACTGTTTTTT. This encodes CAWSGTGEGKLFF. Based on the CDR3 plus reference TRBV30 and TRBJ1-4, the full variable domain is SQTIHQWPATLVQPVGSPLSLECTVEGTSNPNLYWYRQAAGRGLQLLFYSVGIGQISSEVPQNLSASRPQDRQFILSSKKLLLSDSGFYLCAWSGTGEGKLFFGSGTQLSVL.

This clone was counted only a few times. The V and J genes are TRBV19 and TRBJ1-4; weak D call: TRBD1 (5 bases). The V end lost 7 bases, the J end lost 8 bases, and 17 bases lay between the germline ends. The CDR3 runs 14 residues. The germline CDR1 and CDR2 sequences are LNHDA and SQIVND (reference sequence). The CDR3 loop reads CASKTPGYGEKLFF. DNA of the CDR3: TGTGCCAGTAAAACGCCAGGGTACGGAGAAAAACTGTTTTTT.

A note on this clone: One junction end disagrees with the germline gene, perhaps due to a read error. The chain joins TRBV14 to TRBJ2-5; D uncertain. This CDR3 is 12 amino acids long. The V gene's germline CDR1 is SGHDN and CDR2 FVKESK. CDR3 loop: CASSQYQETQYF. CDR3 nucleotide sequence: TGTGCCAGCAGCCAATACCAGGAGACCCAGTACTTC.

This chain connects TRBV5-1 to TRBJ2-1; maybe TRBD2 (6 bases). Germline values: CDR1 SGHRS, CDR2 YFSETQ. CDR3 size: 13 residues. Deletions cut 5 bases from V and 0 bases from J, with 6 bases between. CDR3 in DNA: TGCGCCAGCAGTAGCGGCTCCTACAATGAGCAGTTCTTC. It is translated as CASSSGSYNEQFF.

The gene calls are TRBV28 and TRBJ1-5; D is unresolved. The V gene's germline CDR1 is MDHEN and CDR2 SYDVKM. This CDR3 is 13 amino acids long. V was pared by 5 bases and J by 4 bases, with 9 bases between. The CDR3 loop reads CASSETWNQPQHF. CDR3 in DNA: TGTGCCAGCAGTGAAACATGGAATCAGCCCCAGCATTTT. Full variable domain (rest looked up from reference TRBV28 and TRBJ1-5): DVKVTQSSRYLVKRTGEKVFLECVQDMDHENMFWYRQDPGLGLRLIYFSYDVKMKEKGDIPEGYSVSREKKERFSLILESASTNQTSMYLCASSETWNQPQHFGDGTRLSIL.

V is TRBV6-1 and J is TRBJ1-2, with D possibly being TRBD1 (5 bases). V gave up 2 bases and J gave up 9 bases, with 13 bases separating them. CDR3 length: 13 amino acids. Germline CDR1 and CDR2: MNHNS and SASEGT. CDR3 in amino acids: CASSELGRVSYTF. CDR3 coding DNA: TGTGCCAGCAGTGAATTGGGCAGGGTGAGCTACACCTTC.

The CDR3 bases are TGTGCCAGCAGCAATAACCGGGACAAAGGGGGCTATGGCTACACCTTC. Translated: CASSNNRDKGGYGYTF. V and J are TRBV13 and TRBJ1-2; the D gene is possibly TRBD1 (6 bases). V was clipped by 5 bases and J by 4 bases, with 20 bases between them. Germline V gene lookup returns CDR1 PRHDT and CDR2 FYEKMQ (reference sequence). CDR3 size: 16 residues.

The rearrangement uses TRBV5-4 and TRBJ2-7, with 10 bases matching TRBD1. Trimming at V came to 2 bases and at J to 2 bases, leaving 1 base not matched to a gene. Germline V gene sequence: CDR1 SGHNT, CDR2 YYREEE (reference sequence). The CDR3 extends over 14 amino acids. The CDR3 DNA reads TGTGCCAGCAGCTTAGGGACAGGGGCCTACGAGCAGTACTTC. It encodes CASSLGTGAYEQYF.

This clone was observed a single time. The rearrangement links TRBV7-9 to TRBJ2-1; 8 bases line up with TRBD2. V lost 5 bases and J lost 4; bases outside the gene matches: 13. Germline V gene lookup returns CDR1 SEHNR and CDR2 FQNEAQ (reference sequence). CDR3 size: 17 residues. CDR3 in DNA: TGTGCCAGCAGCCCTAGACTAGCGAAAGTTAATTACAATGAGCAGTTCTTC. Amino acid sequence: CASSPRLAKVNYNEQFF.

In this sample, this clone turned up once. The gene calls are TRBV28 and TRBJ1-2; 11 bases map to TRBD1. Germline CDR1 and CDR2: MDHEN and SYDVKM. CDR3 length: 15 residues. With V trimmed by 0 bases and J by 6 bases, 3 bases remained unmatched. The CDR3 DNA reads TGTGCCAGCAGTTTATGGGACAGGGGGCGGGATGGCTACACCTTC. Translated, it gives CASSLWDRGRDGYTF.

This chain connects TRBV6-5 to TRBJ2-7; possibly TRBD2 for D (5 bases). Trimming left V 6 bases short and J 4 bases short, with 13 bases between. The CDR3 is 13 amino acids. Germline CDR1 reads MNHEY; CDR2 reads SVGAGI. The CDR3 nucleotides are TGTGCCAGCAGGAACAGCGGAAATTACGAGCAGTACTTC. Protein product: CASRNSGNYEQYF.

This sequence joins TRBV5-1 and TRBJ1-6; a weak D match, TRBD1 (6 bases). CDR1 and CDR2 (germline): SGHRS, YFSETQ. This CDR3 has 15 amino acids. V lost 4 bases and J 7 bases, leaving 15 bases between the germline ends. The chain's CDR3 is CASSPQDSLNSPLHF. CDR3 nucleotides: TGCGCCAGCAGCCCCCAGGACAGTTTGAATTCACCCCTCCACTTT.

The chain links TRBV12-5 to TRBJ1-2; 8 bases are a match to TRBD1. The germline CDR1 and CDR2 sequences are LGHNT and FRNRAP. The CDR3 has 14 residues. J lost 7 bases, V lost 3 bases, and 7 bases had no gene match. DNA of the CDR3: TGTGCTAGTGGTTTCCACAGGGGGTTTAGTGGCTACACCTTC. This encodes CASGFHRGFSGYTF.

V is TRBV7-9 and J is TRBJ2-1; 7 bases line up with TRBD1. CDR1 and CDR2 (germline): SEHNR, FQNEAQ (reference sequence). The ends lost 1 base at V and 4 bases at J; junction bases unmatched: 4. The CDR3 loop spans 15 amino acids. CDR3 residues: CASSLGTGVYNEQFF. In DNA, the CDR3 is TGTGCCAGCAGCTTAGGGACAGGAGTTTACAATGAGCAGTTCTTC.

This rearrangement joins TRBV10-3 to TRBJ2-1; TRBD2 aligns across 11 bases. Germline V gene sequence: CDR1 ENHRY, CDR2 SYGVKD. The CDR3 length is 14 residues. Trimming at V came to 7 bases and at J to 8 bases, leaving 7 bases not matched to a gene. CDR3 nucleotide sequence: TGTGCCATCACCAAACTAGCGGGAGAAGATGAGCAGTTCTTC. It translates to CAITKLAGEDEQFF.

This chain joins TRBV5-1 and TRBJ2-2, with 8 bases fitting TRBD1. Germline V gene data show CDR1 as SGHRS and CDR2 as YFSETQ. V was pared by 0 bases and J by 1 base, with 5 bases of the junction left unmatched. This CDR3 has 17 amino acids. The CDR3 bases are TGCGCCAGCAGCTTGGGTTCTGGGACAGGGAACACCGGGGAGCTGTTTTTT. This sequence encodes CASSLGSGTGNTGELFF.

This clone occurred once. The V gene is TRBV19, the J gene TRBJ2-2; TRBD1 aligns across 8 bases. The CDR3 runs to 15 residues. Germline lookup yields CDR1 LNHDA and CDR2 SQIVND (reference sequence). V lost 5 bases to trimming and J lost 4 bases; unmatched junction nucleotides: 6. The CDR3 DNA sequence: TGTGCCAGTAGTCTGGACAGGGAAGGCACCGGGGAGCTGTTTTTT. Translation gives CASSLDREGTGELFF.

The rearrangement links TRBV5-1 to TRBJ2-3; 10 nucleotides line up with TRBD2. With 0 bases clipped from V and 3 bases from J, the junction kept 1 base outside the gene matches. The CDR3 totals 15 residues. Germline V gene lookup returns CDR1 SGHRS and CDR2 YFSETQ. As DNA, the CDR3 is TGCGCCAGCAGCTTGGAGGGACTAGCGACAGATACGCAGTATTTT. Protein product: CASSLEGLATDTQYF. The whole variable domain, remainder taken from reference TRBV5-1 and TRBJ2-3, is KAGVTQTPRYLIKTRGQQVTLSCSPISGHRSVSWYQQTPGQGLQFLFEYFSETQRNKGNFPGRFSGRQFSNSRSEMNVSTLELGDSALYLCASSLEGLATDTQYFGPGTRLTVL.

V usage is TRBV19 and J usage is TRBJ2-1; unclear D gene. The germline V gene encodes CDR1 LNHDA and CDR2 SQIVND (reference sequence). This CDR3 contains 15 residues. Trimming shortened V by 3 bases and J by 0 bases, and 9 bases separated the two germline ends. The CDR3 is CASSIPPSSYNEQFF. The CDR3 nucleotides are TGTGCCAGTAGTATTCCTCCGAGCTCCTACAATGAGCAGTTCTTC. Filled out from reference TRBV19 and TRBJ2-1, the complete variable domain reads DGGITQSPKYLFRKEGQNVTLSCEQNLNHDAMYWYRQDPGQGLRLIYYSQIVNDFQKGDIAEGYSVSREKKESFPLTVTSAQKNPTAFYLCASSIPPSSYNEQFFGPGTRLTVL.

This clone was observed once. The rearrangement links TRBV9 to TRBJ2-1; D gene ambiguous. The CDR3 is 17 residues long. The germline V and J ends were trimmed by 1 base and 7 bases, with 21 bases remaining between them. Germline lookup yields CDR1 SGDLS and CDR2 YYNGEE. CDR3 protein: CASSVKPPGLSGNEQFF. The CDR3 DNA follows: TGTGCCAGCAGCGTAAAACCCCCCGGCCTCTCCGGGAATGAGCAGTTCTTC.

This clone occurred once. The rearrangement links TRBV5-1 to TRBJ2-5; D may be TRBD2 (6 bases). Germline assignment: CDR1 SGHRS and CDR2 YFSETQ. The CDR3 is 13 residues long. V gave up 3 bases and J gave up 5 bases, with 11 bases separating them. This CDR3 reads CASSSLGRETQYF. The CDR3 region has the DNA TGCGCCAGCAGCTCTCTAGGGAGGGAGACCCAGTACTTC.

V is TRBV27 and J is TRBJ1-1, with D possibly matching TRBD1 (5 bases). Deletions cut 5 bases from V and 0 bases from J, with 19 bases between. This CDR3 is 17 amino acids long. Germline CDR1 is MNHEY and CDR2 is SMNVEV (reference sequence). DNA for the CDR3: TGTGCCAGCAGTAACCTAAGACAGTTTAGCTTGAACACTGAAGCTTTCTTT. The encoded protein is CASSNLRQFSLNTEAFF.

The genes are TRBV6-1 and TRBJ2-7; maybe TRBD2 (5 bases). The CDR3 covers 13 residues. The ends were cut back, 5 bases at V and 6 bases at J, with 14 bases in the middle. The germline gives CDR1 MNHNS, CDR2 SASEGT. DNA of the CDR3: TGTGCCAGCAGTCTCGGGGATACGTCCGAGCAGTACTTC. It yields the protein CASSLGDTSEQYF.

The table lists this clone with a count of one. In DNA, the CDR3 is TGTGCCATCAGTGAGTCTCGGGGGGATGGGGGGCTCCCCTCCTACGAGCAGTACTTC. Translation: CAISESRGDGGLPSYEQYF. The chain joins TRBV10-3 to TRBJ2-7; D is possibly TRBD2 (7 bases). Trimming took off 0 bases at V and 0 bases at J, with 21 bases between the two ends. Germline V gene sequence: CDR1 ENHRY, CDR2 SYGVKD. This CDR3 contains 19 residues.

The chain uses TRBV12-5 and TRBJ1-2; 8 positions agree with TRBD1. Germline V gene data show CDR1 as LGHNT and CDR2 as FRNRAP. Trimming took 1 base from V and 4 from J; bases not matched to a gene: 14. CDR3 length: 18 amino acids. CDR3 in amino acids: CASGLGTGSVRSSYGYTF. The CDR3 coding sequence is TGTGCTAGTGGTTTGGGGACAGGGTCAGTTCGGAGTAGCTATGGCTACACCTTC.

This rearrangement joins TRBV2 to TRBJ2-6; D perhaps matches TRBD1 (6 bases). The germline V gene encodes CDR1 SNHLY and CDR2 FYNNEI. This CDR3 is 17 amino acids long. Trimming left V 3 bases short and J 0 bases short, with 12 bases between. The CDR3 region is CASSEWGQLSGANVLTF. In DNA, the CDR3 is TGTGCCAGCAGTGAGTGGGGACAACTCTCTGGGGCCAACGTCCTGACTTTC.

The V call is TRBV4-1, the J call TRBJ2-1, with 11 bases lining up with TRBD2. Trimming cost V 2 bases and J 1 base; bases outside gene matches: 4. CDR3 length: 17 amino acids. CDR1 is MGHRA, CDR2 YSYEKL, per germline. DNA of the CDR3: TGCGCCAGCAGCCAACCTAGCGGGAGGAGGTCCTACAATGAGCAGTTCTTC. It encodes CASSQPSGRRSYNEQFF.

This rearrangement joins TRBV6-5 to TRBJ2-7, with 14 bases aligning to TRBD2. The CDR3 consists of 16 residues. V dropped 2 bases and J dropped 3; count of bases not matched to a gene: 3. The germline V gene encodes CDR1 MNHEY and CDR2 SVGAGI. The CDR3 protein is CASSYGTSGRGYEQYF. CDR3 nucleotide sequence: TGTGCCAGCAGTTACGGGACTAGCGGGAGAGGCTACGAGCAGTACTTC.